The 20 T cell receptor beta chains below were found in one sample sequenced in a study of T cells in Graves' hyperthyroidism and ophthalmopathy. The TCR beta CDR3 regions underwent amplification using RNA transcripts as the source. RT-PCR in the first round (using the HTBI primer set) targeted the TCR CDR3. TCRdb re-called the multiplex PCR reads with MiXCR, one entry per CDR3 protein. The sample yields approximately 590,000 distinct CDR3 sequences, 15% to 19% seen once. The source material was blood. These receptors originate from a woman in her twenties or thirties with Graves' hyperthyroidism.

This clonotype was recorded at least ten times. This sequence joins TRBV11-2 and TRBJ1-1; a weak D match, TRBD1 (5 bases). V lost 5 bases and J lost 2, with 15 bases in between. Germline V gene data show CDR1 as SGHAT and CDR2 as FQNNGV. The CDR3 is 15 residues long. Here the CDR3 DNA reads TGTGCCAGCAGCCCGGATGCGGGGGTAAACACTGAAGCTTTCTTT. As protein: CASSPDAGVNTEAFF.

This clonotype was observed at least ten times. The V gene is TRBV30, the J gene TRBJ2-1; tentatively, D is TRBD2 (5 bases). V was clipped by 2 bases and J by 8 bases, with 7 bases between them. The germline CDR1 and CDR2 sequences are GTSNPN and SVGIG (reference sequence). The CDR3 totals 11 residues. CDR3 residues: CAWSTGYEQFF. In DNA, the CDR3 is TGTGCCTGGAGTACGGGGTATGAGCAGTTCTTC.

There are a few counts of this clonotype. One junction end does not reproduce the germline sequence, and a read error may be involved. CDR3 amino acids: CASSFSGGIYSSPLHF. For the CDR3, the DNA is TGTGCCAGCAGTTTTAGTGGAGGGATCTATAGTTCACCCCTCCACTTT. The chain couples TRBV12-3 or TRBV12-4 to TRBJ1-6, with unresolved D. The CDR3 sequence is 16 residues long.

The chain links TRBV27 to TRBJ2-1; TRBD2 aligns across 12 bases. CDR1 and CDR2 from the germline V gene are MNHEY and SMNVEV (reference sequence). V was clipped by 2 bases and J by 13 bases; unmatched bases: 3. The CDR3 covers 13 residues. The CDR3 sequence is CASSLGLAGPQFF. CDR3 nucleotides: TGTGCCAGCAGTTTAGGACTAGCGGGGCCTCAGTTCTTC.

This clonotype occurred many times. CDR3: CASSLAVIGQNTEAFF. The CDR3 DNA sequence: TGTGCCAGCAGCTTAGCCGTTATTGGCCAGAACACTGAAGCTTTCTTT. The chain joins TRBV7-9 to TRBJ1-1; D not resolved. Germline assignment: CDR1 SEHNR and CDR2 FQNEAQ (reference sequence). CDR3 length equals 16 residues. The ends were cut back, 0 bases at V and 1 base at J, with 12 bases in the middle.

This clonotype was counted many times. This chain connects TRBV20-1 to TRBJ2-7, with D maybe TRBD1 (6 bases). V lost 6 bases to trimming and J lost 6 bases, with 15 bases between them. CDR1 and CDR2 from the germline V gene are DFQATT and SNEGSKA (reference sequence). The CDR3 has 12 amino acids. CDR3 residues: CSAARTAGEQYF. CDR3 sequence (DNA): TGCAGTGCCGCTAGGACAGCCGGCGAGCAGTACTTC.

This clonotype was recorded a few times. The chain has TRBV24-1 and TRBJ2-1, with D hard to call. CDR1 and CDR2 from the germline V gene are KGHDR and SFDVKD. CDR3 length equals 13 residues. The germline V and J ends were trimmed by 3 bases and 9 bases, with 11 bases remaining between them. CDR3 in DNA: TGTGCCACCAGTGATCCGGCCTCTCGTGAGCAGTTCTTC. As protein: CATSDPASREQFF.

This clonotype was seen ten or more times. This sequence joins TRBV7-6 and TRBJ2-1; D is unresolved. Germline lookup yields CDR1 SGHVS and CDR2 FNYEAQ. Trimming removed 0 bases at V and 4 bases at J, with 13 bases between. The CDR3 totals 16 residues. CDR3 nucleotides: TGTGCCAGCAGCTTAGCGGCTAGAGCCATATACAATGAGCAGTTCTTC. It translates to CASSLAARAIYNEQFF.

Written as DNA, the CDR3 is TGCGCCAGCAGCTTGGTTAGCGGGAAAAGCACAGATACGCAGTATTTT. It encodes CASSLVSGKSTDTQYF. This chain links TRBV5-1 with TRBJ2-3; 8 nucleotides align to TRBD2. V lost 0 bases and J lost 0; bases outside the gene matches: 3. CDR3 size: 16 residues. Germline values: CDR1 SGHRS, CDR2 YFSETQ. Variable domain in full (rest from reference TRBV5-1 and TRBJ2-3): KAGVTQTPRYLIKTRGQQVTLSCSPISGHRSVSWYQQTPGQGLQFLFEYFSETQRNKGNFPGRFSGRQFSNSRSEMNVSTLELGDSALYLCASSLVSGKSTDTQYFGPGTRLTVL.

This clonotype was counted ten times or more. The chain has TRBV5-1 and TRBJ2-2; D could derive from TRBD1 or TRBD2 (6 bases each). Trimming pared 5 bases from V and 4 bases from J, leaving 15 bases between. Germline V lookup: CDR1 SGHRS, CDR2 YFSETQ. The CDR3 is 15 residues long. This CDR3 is CASSLGGGGTGELFF. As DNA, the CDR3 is TGCGCCAGCAGTCTAGGTGGAGGGGGCACCGGGGAGCTGTTTTTT. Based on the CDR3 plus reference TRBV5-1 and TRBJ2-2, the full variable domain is KAGVTQTPRYLIKTRGQQVTLSCSPISGHRSVSWYQQTPGQGLQFLFEYFSETQRNKGNFPGRFSGRQFSNSRSEMNVSTLELGDSALYLCASSLGGGGTGELFFGEGSRLTVL.

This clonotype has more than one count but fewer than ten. CDR3 nucleotide sequence: TGTGCCAGCTCATACGGACTAGCGGGAGCTGGTGAGCAGTTCTTC. Encoded protein: CASSYGLAGAGEQFF. The rearrangement links TRBV18 to TRBJ2-1; 13 positions agree with TRBD2. This CDR3 contains 15 residues. The V gene end was trimmed by 5 bases and the J gene end by 9 bases; junction bases not matched to a gene: 7. Germline-derived CDR1 and CDR2 are KGHSH and LQKENI. Looking up the rest from reference TRBV18 and TRBJ2-1 gives the full variable domain: NAGVMQNPRHLVRRRGQEARLRCSPMKGHSHVYWYRQLPEEGLKFMVYLQKENIIDESGMPKERFSAEFPKEGPSILRIQQVVRGDSAAYFCASSYGLAGAGEQFFGPGTRLTVL.

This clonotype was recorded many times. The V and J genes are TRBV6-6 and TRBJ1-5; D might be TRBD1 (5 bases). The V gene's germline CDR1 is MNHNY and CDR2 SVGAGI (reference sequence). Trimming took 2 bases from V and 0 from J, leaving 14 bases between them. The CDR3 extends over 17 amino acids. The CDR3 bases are TGTGCCAGCAGTTACCGGGAAGGGGCCGATAGCAATCAGCCCCAGCATTTT. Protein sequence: CASSYREGADSNQPQHF.

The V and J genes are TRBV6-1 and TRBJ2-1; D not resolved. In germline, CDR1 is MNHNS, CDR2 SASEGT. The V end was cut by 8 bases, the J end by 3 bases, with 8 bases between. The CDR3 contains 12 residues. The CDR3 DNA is TGTGCCAGCTGGGCTAGCTACAATGAGCAGTTCTTC. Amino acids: CASWASYNEQFF.

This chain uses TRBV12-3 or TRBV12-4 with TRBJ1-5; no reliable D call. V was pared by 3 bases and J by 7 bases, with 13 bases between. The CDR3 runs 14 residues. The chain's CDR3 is CASSFAVTNQPQHF. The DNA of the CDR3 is TGTGCCAGCAGTTTTGCCGTCACGAACCAGCCCCAGCATTTT.

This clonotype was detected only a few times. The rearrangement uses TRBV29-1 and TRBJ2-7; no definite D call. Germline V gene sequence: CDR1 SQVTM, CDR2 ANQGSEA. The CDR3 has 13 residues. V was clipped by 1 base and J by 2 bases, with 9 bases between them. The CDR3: CSVEGHTTYEQYF. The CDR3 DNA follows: TGCAGCGTTGAAGGGCATACCACCTACGAGCAGTACTTC.

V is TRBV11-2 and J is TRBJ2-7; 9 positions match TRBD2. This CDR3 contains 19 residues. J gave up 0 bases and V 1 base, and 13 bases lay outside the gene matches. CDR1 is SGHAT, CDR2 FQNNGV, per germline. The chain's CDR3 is CASSLGPGVAGESSYEQYF. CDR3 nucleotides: TGTGCCAGCAGCTTAGGTCCCGGGGTAGCGGGGGAGAGCTCCTACGAGCAGTACTTC.

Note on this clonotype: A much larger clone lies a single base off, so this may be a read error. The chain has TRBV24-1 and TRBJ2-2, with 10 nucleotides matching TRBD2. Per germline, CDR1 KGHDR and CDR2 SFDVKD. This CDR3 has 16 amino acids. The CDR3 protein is CATSDRSGRNTGGLFF. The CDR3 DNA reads TGTGCCACCAGTGACCGTAGCGGGAGGAACACCGGGGGGCTGTTTTTT.

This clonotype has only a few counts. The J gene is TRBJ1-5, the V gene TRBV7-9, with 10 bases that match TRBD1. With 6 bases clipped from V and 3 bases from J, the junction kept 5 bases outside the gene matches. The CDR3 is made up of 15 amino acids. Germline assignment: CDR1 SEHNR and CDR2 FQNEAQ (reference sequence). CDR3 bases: TGTGCCAGCAGTTCCGGGACAGGGGTCAATCAGCCCCAGCATTTT. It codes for CASSSGTGVNQPQHF.

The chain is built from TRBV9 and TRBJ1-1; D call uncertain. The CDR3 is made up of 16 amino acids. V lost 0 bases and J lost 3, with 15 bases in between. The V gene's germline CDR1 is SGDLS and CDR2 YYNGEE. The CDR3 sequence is CASSVDLGGSDTEAFF. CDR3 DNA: TGTGCCAGCAGCGTAGATCTGGGAGGCAGTGACACTGAAGCTTTCTTT.

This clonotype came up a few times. CDR3 residues: CASSGSATDTQYF. DNA for the CDR3: TGCGCCAGCAGTGGGTCGGCCACAGATACGCAGTATTTT. The chain joins TRBV5-1 to TRBJ2-3; D not resolved. CDR1 is SGHRS, CDR2 YFSETQ, per germline. This CDR3 has 13 amino acids. Trimming stripped 5 bases from V and 2 bases from J, with 9 bases between.